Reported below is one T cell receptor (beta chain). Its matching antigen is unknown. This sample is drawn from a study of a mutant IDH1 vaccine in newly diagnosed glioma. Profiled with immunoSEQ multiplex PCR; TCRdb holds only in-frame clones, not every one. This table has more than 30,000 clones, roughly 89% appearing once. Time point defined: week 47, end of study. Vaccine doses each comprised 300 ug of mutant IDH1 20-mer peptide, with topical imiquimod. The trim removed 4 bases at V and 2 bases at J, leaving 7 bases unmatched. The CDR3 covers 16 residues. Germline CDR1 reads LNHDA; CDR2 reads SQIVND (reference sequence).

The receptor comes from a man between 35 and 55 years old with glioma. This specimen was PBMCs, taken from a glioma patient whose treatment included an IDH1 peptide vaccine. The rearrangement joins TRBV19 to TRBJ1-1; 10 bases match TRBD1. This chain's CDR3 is CASSTGTGVINTEAFF. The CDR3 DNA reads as TGTGCCAGTAGTACCGGGACAGGGGTAATTAACACTGAAGCTTTCTTT.